What follows are 16 T cell receptor beta chains derived from one specimen sequenced in a study of HIV-infected patients and healthy controls. The repertoire came from unfractionated whole blood and reflected all unsorted peripheral T cells. About 540 ng RNA was reverse transcribed with alpha and beta constant-region primers. Alpha and beta chain libraries were made separately by chain-specific third strand synthesis with multiplexing indices. Using its own MiXCR run on the 5' RACE reads, TCRdb lists one record per CDR3 protein. The data show more than 6,500 distinct CDR3 sequences, with approximately 8.4% seen just once and approximately 10% held by the top ten. Sequenced here: blood, sampled before antiretroviral therapy. The receptors were sampled from an adult with HIV infection.

By sample share, this clonotype is medium-sized. This chain links TRBV4-2 with TRBJ1-2; 8 positions agree with TRBD1. The CDR3 loop spans 15 amino acids. Trimming removed 3 bases from V and 3 bases from J; junction bases left unmatched: 6. Germline CDR1 is LGHNA and CDR2 is YNFKEQ. The CDR3 bases are TGTGCCAGCAGCCAGCCGGGACAGGAGTACTATGGCTACACCTTC. This translates into CASSQPGQEYYGYTF.

The chain is built from TRBV2 and TRBJ2-7, with a weak D call TRBD1 (5 bases). Trimming removed 4 bases at V and 10 bases at J, with 11 bases between. The CDR3 covers 11 residues. CDR1 is SNHLY, CDR2 FYNNEI, per germline. The CDR3 nucleotides are TGTGCCAGCAGTGCAGGGCGCCCCCAGTACTTC. Translated, it gives CASSAGRPQYF.

The chain uses TRBV24-1 and TRBJ2-3, with 7 nucleotides matching TRBD2. The germline CDR1 and CDR2 sequences are KGHDR and SFDVKD. The CDR3 consists of 17 residues. J lost 4 bases, V lost 1 base, and 10 bases had no gene match. The CDR3 loop is CATSDFSVAGVADTQYF. CDR3 nucleotide sequence: TGTGCCACCAGTGATTTCTCCGTGGCGGGAGTGGCAGATACGCAGTATTTT.

This clonotype was seen at least ten times. The genes are TRBV29-1 and TRBJ1-1; the D is unclear. The germline V and J ends were trimmed by 4 bases and 1 base, with 7 bases remaining between them. The CDR3 runs to 12 residues. The germline V gene has CDR1 SQVTM and CDR2 ANQGSEA. DNA of the CDR3: TGCAGCGTTGGCGGCCCGAACACTGAAGCTTTCTTT. It is translated as CSVGGPNTEAFF.

This clonotype was recorded at least ten times. The chain recombines TRBV12-3 or TRBV12-4 with TRBJ1-1; D is perhaps TRBD1 (6 bases). Trimming left V 5 bases short and J 5 bases short, with 12 bases between. This CDR3 region has 13 residues. The CDR3 spells CASSTRGATEAFF. The DNA of the CDR3 is TGTGCCAGCAGTACCAGGGGAGCGACTGAAGCTTTCTTT.

Comment on this clonotype: A much larger clone lies one base from this, so it may be a read error. Here the CDR3 omits its conserved ending phenylalanine or tryptophan, so a read error is the likely source. J is TRBJ2-1 and V is TRBV20-1; 7 bases are shared with TRBD2. V shed 3 bases, J shed 0 bases, and the junction held 5 bases outside the gene matches. Germline loops: CDR1 DFQATT, CDR2 SNEGSKA (reference sequence). The CDR3 extends over 15 amino acids. Here the CDR3 DNA reads TGCAGTGCTAGCCACCGGGACTACTCCTACAATGAGCAGTTCCTC. This sequence encodes CSASHRDYSYNEQFL.

This clonotype is medium-sized by share. The genes are TRBV2 and TRBJ2-7; perhaps TRBD2 as D (6 bases). CDR1 is SNHLY and CDR2 is FYNNEI in the germline V gene. The CDR3 extends over 13 amino acids. V lost 6 bases, J lost 3 bases, and 12 bases lay in between. The chain's CDR3 is CASSGDSRYEQYF. The CDR3 DNA sequence: TGTGCCAGCAGCGGGGACTCCCGCTACGAGCAGTACTTC. The complete variable domain, with remaining parts taken from reference TRBV2 and TRBJ2-7, reads EPEVTQTPSHQVTQMGQEVILRCVPISNHLYFYWYRQILGQKVEFLVSFYNNEISEKSEIFDDQFSVERPDGSNFTLKIRSTKLEDSAMYFCASSGDSRYEQYFGPGTRLTVT.

This clonotype is labeled medium-sized. The chain has TRBV28 and TRBJ2-7; D uncertain. The ends were cut back, 2 bases at V and 2 bases at J, with 19 bases in the middle. The CDR3 is 17 residues long. Germline assignment: CDR1 MDHEN and CDR2 SYDVKM. In DNA, the CDR3 is TGTGCCAGCAGTTTAGAGTTTCTGTCTAATTATCCCTACGAGCAGTACTTC. As protein: CASSLEFLSNYPYEQYF.

This clonotype was detected ten times or more. This chain joins TRBV12-3 or TRBV12-4 and TRBJ1-2; TRBD1 is a possible D gene (5 bases). The CDR3 covers 14 residues. Trimming left V 2 bases short and J 8 bases short, with 15 bases between. CDR3 sequence: CASSLWGRAGGYTF. The DNA for the CDR3 is TGTGCCAGCAGTTTATGGGGGAGGGCAGGGGGCTACACCTTC.

This clonotype has ten or more counts. The rearrangement uses TRBV6-2 or TRBV6-3 and TRBJ1-1, with 7 bases aligning to TRBD1. The germline gives CDR1 MNHEY, CDR2 SVGEGT. The CDR3 is 15 amino acids. The ends lost 3 bases at V and 1 base at J; junction bases unmatched: 5. CDR3 bases: TGTGCCAGCAGTTATGTAGGGGGCCGGAACACTGAAGCTTTCTTT. Protein sequence: CASSYVGGRNTEAFF.

The genes are TRBV11-2 and TRBJ2-3, with D perhaps TRBD1 (6 bases). Germline loops: CDR1 SGHAT, CDR2 FQNNGV. The CDR3 is 14 residues long. V shed 3 bases and J shed 2 bases, with 9 bases lying between them. Here the CDR3 DNA reads TGTGCCAGCAGCTTCAGGGGTTTCACAGATACGCAGTATTTT. Amino acids: CASSFRGFTDTQYF.

This clonotype has a count of ten or more. This chain joins TRBV12-3 or TRBV12-4 and TRBJ2-7; 14 nucleotides align to TRBD2. Losses at the gene ends were 0 bases for V and 3 bases for J; bases not matched to a gene: 7. The CDR3 runs to 18 residues. CDR3 nucleotide sequence: TGTGCCAGCAGTTTAGCATCCGGGACTAGCGGGAGTGTCTACGAGCAGTACTTC. It specifies CASSLASGTSGSVYEQYF.

This clonotype showed up many times. V is TRBV7-9 and J is TRBJ2-1; 10 positions match TRBD2. Germline V gene sequence: CDR1 SEHNR, CDR2 FQNEAQ (reference sequence). CDR3 size: 15 residues. V shed 4 bases, J shed 2 bases, and the junction held 2 bases outside the gene matches. As DNA, the CDR3 is TGTGCCAGCAGCTATCTAGCGGGGGCCTACAATGAGCAGTTCTTC. It translates to CASSYLAGAYNEQFF. Combining the CDR3 with reference TRBV7-9 and TRBJ2-1 gives the whole variable domain DTGVSQNPRHKITKRGQNVTFRCDPISEHNRLYWYRQTLGQGPEFLTYFQNEAQLEKSRLLSDRFSAERPKGSFSTLEIQRTEQGDSAMYLCASSYLAGAYNEQFFGPGTRLTVL.

This clonotype was seen ten or more times. The rearrangement joins TRBV9 to TRBJ1-5; no clear D gene. CDR3 length: 14 amino acids. Trimming shortened V by 0 bases and J by 3 bases, and 7 bases separated the two germline ends. Germline CDR1 and CDR2: SGDLS and YYNGEE. The CDR3 protein is CASSVGDTNQPQHF. Written as DNA, the CDR3 is TGTGCCAGCAGCGTAGGTGATACCAATCAGCCCCAGCATTTT.

This clonotype is judged medium-sized. The chain employs TRBV21-1 and TRBJ2-1; the table assigns TRBD2, which was not confirmed against the DNA. TRBV21-1 is deemed a pseudogene. This CDR3 is built from 18 residues. The CDR3 DNA reads TGTGCCAGCAGCAAGGACTACGGGGTCACTTCCCTCTTTTACTTACAGTTCTTC. Translation gives CASSKDYGVTSLFYLQFF.

By share, this clonotype ranks as medium-sized. The CDR3 DNA reads as TGTGCCAGCAGTTCGGGGGACTACGAGCAGTACTTC. This translates into CASSSGDYEQYF. The rearrangement joins TRBV28 to TRBJ2-7; tentatively, D is TRBD2 (6 bases). This CDR3 region has 12 residues. Trimming pared 4 bases from V and 3 bases from J, leaving 7 bases between. The V gene's germline CDR1 is MDHEN and CDR2 SYDVKM.